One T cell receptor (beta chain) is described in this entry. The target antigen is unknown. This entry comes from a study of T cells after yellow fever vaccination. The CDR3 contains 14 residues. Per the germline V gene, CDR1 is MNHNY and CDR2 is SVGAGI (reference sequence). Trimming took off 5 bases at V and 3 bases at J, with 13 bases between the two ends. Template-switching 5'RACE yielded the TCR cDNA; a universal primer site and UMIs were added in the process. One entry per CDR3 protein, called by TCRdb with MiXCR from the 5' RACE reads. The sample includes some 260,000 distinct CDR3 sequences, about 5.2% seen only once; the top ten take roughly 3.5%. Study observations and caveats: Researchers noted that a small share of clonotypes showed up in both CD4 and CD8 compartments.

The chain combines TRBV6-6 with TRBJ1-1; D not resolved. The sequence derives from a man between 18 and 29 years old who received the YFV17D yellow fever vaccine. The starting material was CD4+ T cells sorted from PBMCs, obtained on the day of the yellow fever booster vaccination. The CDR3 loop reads CASSPPRADTEAFF. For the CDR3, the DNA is TGTGCCAGCAGTCCGCCAAGAGCCGACACTGAAGCTTTCTTT.